These 24 T cell receptor beta chains share one sample of origin, sequenced in a study of CD8 T cells in ankylosing spondylitis. TCRdb reanalysed the 5' RACE reads using MiXCR and keeps one entry per CDR3 protein. The data hold about 260,000 distinct CDR3 sequences, with around 18% observed a single time. The material sequenced was blood, either unsorted or a sorted T cell fraction (not recorded which). These receptors originate from a male donor with ankylosing spondylitis or in good health (not recorded which).

The chain has TRBV20-1 and TRBJ1-3; D remains ambiguous. The CDR3 sequence is 13 residues long. The germline V gene has CDR1 DFQATT and CDR2 SNEGSKA (reference sequence). V lost 1 base and J lost 3, with 7 bases in between. The CDR3 here is CSARGMGGNTIYF. The CDR3 nucleotides read TGCAGTGCTAGAGGGATGGGTGGAAACACCATATATTTT.

The chain has TRBV5-1 and TRBJ1-1; D gene ambiguous. V was pared by 4 bases and J by 1 base, with 8 bases between. The CDR3 contains 13 residues. Germline values: CDR1 SGHRS, CDR2 YFSETQ. The CDR3 DNA sequence: TGCGCCAGCAGCGAGCAGCCGAACACTGAAGCTTTCTTT. Residues: CASSEQPNTEAFF.

This clonotype occurred many times. The chain employs TRBV5-1 and TRBJ1-2; D perhaps matches TRBD1 (6 bases). The germline V gene encodes CDR1 SGHRS and CDR2 YFSETQ. This CDR3 comprises 14 residues. The V end lost 1 base, the J end lost 5 bases, and 12 bases lay between the germline ends. Written as DNA, the CDR3 is TGCGCCAGCAGCTTGAATGGGGGGCCTTATGGCTACACCTTC. Translated: CASSLNGGPYGYTF.

The CDR3 coding sequence is TGTGCCAGTAGTATAGACCCAGGGAAAGTATTCGACACTGAAGCTTTCTTT. Translation: CASSIDPGKVFDTEAFF. V usage is TRBV19 and J usage is TRBJ1-1; D perhaps matches TRBD1 (5 bases). This CDR3 is 17 amino acids long. Germline lookup yields CDR1 LNHDA and CDR2 SQIVND (reference sequence). V dropped 0 bases and J dropped 3 bases, with 17 bases sitting between them.

This clonotype came up a few times. This chain uses TRBV27 with TRBJ1-1; TRBD1 agrees at 9 bases. This CDR3 region has 12 residues. J was trimmed by 9 bases and V by 8 bases; bases with no gene match: 7. Germline CDR1 and CDR2: MNHEY and SMNVEV (reference sequence). Here the CDR3 DNA reads TGTGCCAGCGGTACAGGGGGCCGACAAGCTTTCTTT. This gives the protein CASGTGGRQAFF.

This clonotype has ten or more counts. This chain links TRBV20-1 with TRBJ2-2; 12 nucleotides agree with TRBD2. The CDR3 runs 14 residues. CDR1 DFQATT and CDR2 SNEGSKA come from the germline V gene (reference sequence). The V and J ends lost 4 bases and 3 bases, in that order; junction bases with no gene match: 0. The CDR3 reads CSATSGRDTGELFF. The CDR3 DNA is TGCAGTGCTACTAGCGGGAGGGACACCGGGGAGCTGTTTTTT.

The V and J genes are TRBV5-6 and TRBJ1-1; D gene ambiguous. Trimming removed 5 bases at V and 1 base at J, with 9 bases between. This CDR3 has 13 residues. Germline V gene data show CDR1 as SGHDT and CDR2 as YYEEEE. The CDR3: CASSPTRNTEAFF. The DNA of the CDR3 is TGTGCCAGCAGTCCCACAAGGAACACTGAAGCTTTCTTT.

The chain recombines TRBV7-3 with TRBJ2-2; D gene uncertain. Germline CDR1 and CDR2: SGHTA and FQGTGA. The CDR3 is made up of 16 amino acids. V was shortened by 0 bases and J by 5 bases, with 13 bases between the two germline ends. For the CDR3, the DNA is TGTGCCAGCAGCTTAACGATGGTGTGGGCGACCGGGGAGCTGTTTTTT. Encoded protein: CASSLTMVWATGELFF.

The genes are TRBV15 and TRBJ2-1, with a weak D call TRBD1 (6 bases). CDR3 length: 13 residues. Trimming stripped 7 bases from V and 4 bases from J, with 11 bases between. CDR1 is LNHNV and CDR2 is YYDKDF in the germline V gene (reference sequence). The CDR3 region has the DNA TGTGCCACCACCAGGACAGTTTACAATGAGCAGTTCTTC. Its protein is CATTRTVYNEQFF.

This clonotype occurred a few times. V usage is TRBV7-2 and J usage is TRBJ1-5; D is uncertain. Germline CDR1 is SGHTA and CDR2 is FQGNSA. Trimming removed 5 bases at V and 2 bases at J, with 10 bases between. The CDR3 sequence is 14 residues long. CDR3 sequence: CASSPNLGNQPQHF. The CDR3 nucleotides read TGTGCCAGCAGCCCGAATTTGGGCAATCAGCCCCAGCATTTT.

This clonotype was counted between two and nine times. The V call is TRBV12-3 or TRBV12-4, the J call TRBJ2-1; 8 nucleotides match TRBD2. There are 14 residues in the CDR3. The V gene end was trimmed by 3 bases and the J gene end by 9 bases; junction bases not matched to a gene: 7. The CDR3 region has the DNA TGTGCCAGCAGTTTCCGGGGGGGCAAAGTTGAGCAGTTCTTC. Protein sequence: CASSFRGGKVEQFF.

The table lists this clonotype with a few counts. The V and J genes are TRBV20-1 and TRBJ2-3; 9 bases match TRBD2. Per germline, CDR1 DFQATT and CDR2 SNEGSKA (reference sequence). V lost 0 bases, J lost 2 bases, and 6 bases stayed unmatched. The CDR3 runs 16 residues. The CDR3 DNA reads TGCAGTGCTAGAGATCACCTAGCGGGGAACACAGATACGCAGTATTTT. Its translation: CSARDHLAGNTDTQYF.

The rearrangement uses TRBV3-1 and TRBJ1-2; 7 bases are shared with TRBD1. Per the germline V gene, CDR1 is LGHDT and CDR2 is YNNKEL (reference sequence). CDR3 length: 14 amino acids. With V trimmed by 4 bases and J by 4 bases, 6 bases remained unmatched. Here the CDR3 reads CASSLPGTAYGYTF. CDR3 DNA: TGTGCCAGCAGCCTACCCGGGACAGCCTATGGCTACACCTTC.

In its sample, this clonotype was seen a few times. This sequence joins TRBV5-1 and TRBJ1-4, with D possibly TRBD1 on 6 matching bases. The CDR3 is 19 amino acids. The germline V gene has CDR1 SGHRS and CDR2 YFSETQ. Between the trimmed V and J ends, which lost 0 bases and 7 bases, there was a span of 25 bases. The CDR3: CASSLVSHRARGSSEKLFF. CDR3 DNA: TGCGCCAGCAGCTTGGTGTCTCACAGGGCCCGGGGATCGAGTGAAAAACTGTTTTTT.

This sequence joins TRBV27 and TRBJ2-5; D ambiguous. The germline V gene has CDR1 MNHEY and CDR2 SMNVEV (reference sequence). V was trimmed by 4 bases and J by 1 base, leaving 10 bases between them. This CDR3 is built from 14 residues. DNA for the CDR3: TGTGCCAGCAGTTCGGTTACGGCCCAAGAGACCCAGTACTTC. It is translated as CASSSVTAQETQYF.

This clonotype was seen only a few times. The V call is TRBV7-2, the J call TRBJ1-2; D is undetermined. Looked up from germline, CDR1 is SGHTA and CDR2 is FQGNSA. V was trimmed by 5 bases and J by 4 bases, leaving 11 bases between them. This CDR3 contains 13 residues. CDR3 sequence: CASSAQVGYGYTF. The CDR3 coding sequence is TGTGCCAGCAGCGCGCAAGTGGGCTATGGCTACACCTTC. Based on the CDR3 plus reference TRBV7-2 and TRBJ1-2, the full variable domain is GAGVSQSPSNKVTEKGKDVELRCDPISGHTALYWYRQSLGQGLEFLIYFQGNSAPDKSGLPSDRFSAERTGGSVSTLTIQRTQQEDSAVYLCASSAQVGYGYTFGSGTRLTVV.

This clonotype was seen only a few times. The V call is TRBV5-1, the J call TRBJ2-2, with D unclear. The germline CDR1 and CDR2 sequences are SGHRS and YFSETQ. CDR3 length equals 13 residues. V lost 1 base and J 6 bases, leaving 7 bases between the germline ends. CDR3 sequence: CASSLRQSGELFF. CDR3 in DNA: TGCGCCAGCAGCTTGAGGCAGTCCGGGGAGCTGTTTTTT. Drawing the rest from reference TRBV5-1 and TRBJ2-2, the complete variable domain is KAGVTQTPRYLIKTRGQQVTLSCSPISGHRSVSWYQQTPGQGLQFLFEYFSETQRNKGNFPGRFSGRQFSNSRSEMNVSTLELGDSALYLCASSLRQSGELFFGEGSRLTVL.

The chain uses TRBV12-3 or TRBV12-4 and TRBJ2-3; 9 nucleotides align to TRBD1. J lost 2 bases, V lost 4 bases, and 7 bases had no gene match. The CDR3 is made up of 16 amino acids. The CDR3 protein is CASSSPGTGITDTQYF. The CDR3 DNA is TGTGCCAGCAGTTCCCCCGGGACAGGGATCACAGATACGCAGTATTTT.

Remarks on this clonotype: The junction and the germline gene differ at one end; a read error may be behind it. CDR3 residues: CASSWGSGNTQYF. The CDR3, as DNA: TGCGCTAGCAGCTGGGGCAGTGGGAATACGCAGTATTTT. The chain is built from TRBV5-1 and TRBJ2-3, with D tentatively TRBD1 (5 bases). The CDR3 is made up of 13 amino acids. Germline assignment: CDR1 SGHRS and CDR2 YFSETQ.

The chain links TRBV11-2 to TRBJ1-6, with D possibly being TRBD1 (5 bases). CDR1 is SGHAT and CDR2 is FQNNGV in the germline V gene. V lost 3 bases and J lost 4, with 10 bases in between. The CDR3 is 15 amino acids. Written as DNA, the CDR3 is TGTGCCAGCAGCTTCGGTGGGGGGTATAATTCACCCCTCCACTTT. Its translation is CASSFGGGYNSPLHF.

This clonotype was picked up a small number of times. The chain joins TRBV6-5 to TRBJ1-1; TRBD1 matches at 7 bases. Trimming removed 1 base from V and 5 bases from J; junction bases left unmatched: 13. Per germline, CDR1 MNHEY and CDR2 SVGAGI. The CDR3 loop spans 17 amino acids. CDR3 in DNA: TGTGCCAGCAGTTACTTGAATTTCGACAGGGTTGAAACTGAAGCTTTCTTT. This encodes CASSYLNFDRVETEAFF.

The gene calls are TRBV24-1 and TRBJ2-3; 8 bases match TRBD2. CDR3 length: 16 amino acids. The J segment lost 1 base and the V segment lost 4 bases, leaving 6 bases of the junction unmatched. Germline values: CDR1 KGHDR, CDR2 SFDVKD. CDR3 loop: CATSDGGALGTDTQYF. DNA of the CDR3: TGTGCCACCAGTGACGGGGGGGCGCTTGGCACAGATACGCAGTATTTT.

In its sample, this clonotype was seen a few times. The V call is TRBV15, the J call TRBJ1-2; D is ambiguous. Looked up from germline, CDR1 is LNHNV and CDR2 is YYDKDF (reference sequence). The germline V and J ends were trimmed by 5 bases and 7 bases, with 14 bases remaining between them. The CDR3 spans 13 residues. CDR3 sequence (DNA): TGTGCCACCAGCCCCCGAGGGAGGGTTGGCTACACCTTC. Protein: CATSPRGRVGYTF.

CDR3 nucleotides: TGTGCCAGCAGTACGACAGGGGGCGCGACCGGGGAGCTGTTTTTT. It specifies CASSTTGGATGELFF. The chain recombines TRBV5-5 with TRBJ2-2, with TRBD1 matching over 10 bases. The V gene's germline CDR1 is SGHKS and CDR2 YYEKEE (reference sequence). The V segment lost 5 bases and the J segment 5 bases; nucleotides outside the gene matches: 6. This CDR3 region has 15 residues.